This TCR beta chain was recorded in a study of cytomegalovirus exposure and HLA in healthy donors. General study findings and limits: One variant, a missense change in DCLRE1C, was linked in a later analysis to TCR beta V- and J-gene trimming. In a later analysis, HLA-associated beta chains showed higher expansion and lower generation probabilities than comparable chains.

About this clone itself: Its antigen is currently unknown.

This CDR3 is 13 amino acids long. Germline CDR1 and CDR2: SGHRS and YFSETQ. Trimming cost V 2 bases and J 2 bases, with 8 bases left between them. Researchers ran the PCR with 60 Vbeta and 13 Jbeta primers. Using immunoSEQ multiplex PCR, the repertoire was profiled, and TCRdb retains in-frame clones only, with some absent. The sample has about 150,000 clones, 73% seen once; the top ten hold approximately 5.1%. The specimen was PBMCs. The sequence came from a woman aged 18-29 years in good health and CMV-seropositive. This rearrangement joins TRBV5-1 to TRBJ2-7; TRBD1 is a possible D gene (5 bases). CDR3 in DNA: TGCGCCAGCAGCTTACAGGAAGCCTACGAGCAGTACTTC. Translation: CASSLQEAYEQYF.